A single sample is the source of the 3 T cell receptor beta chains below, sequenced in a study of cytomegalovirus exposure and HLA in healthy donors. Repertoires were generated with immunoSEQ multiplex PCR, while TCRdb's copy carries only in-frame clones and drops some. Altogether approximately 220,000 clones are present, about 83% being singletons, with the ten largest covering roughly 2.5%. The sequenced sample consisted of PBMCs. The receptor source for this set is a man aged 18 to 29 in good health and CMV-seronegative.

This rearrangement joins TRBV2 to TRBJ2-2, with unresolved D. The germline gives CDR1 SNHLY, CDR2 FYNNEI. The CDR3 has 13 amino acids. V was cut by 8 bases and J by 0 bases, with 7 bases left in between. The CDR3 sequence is CASGRTNTGELFF. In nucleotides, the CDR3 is TGTGCCAGCGGCCGAACGAACACCGGGGAGCTGTTTTTT.

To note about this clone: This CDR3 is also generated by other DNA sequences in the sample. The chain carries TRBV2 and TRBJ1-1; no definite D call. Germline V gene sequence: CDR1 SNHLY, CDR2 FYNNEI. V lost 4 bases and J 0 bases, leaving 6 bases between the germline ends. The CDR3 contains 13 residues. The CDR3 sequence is CASSVSVNTEAFF. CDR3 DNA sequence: TGTGCCAGCAGTGTTTCCGTGAACACTGAAGCTTTCTTT.

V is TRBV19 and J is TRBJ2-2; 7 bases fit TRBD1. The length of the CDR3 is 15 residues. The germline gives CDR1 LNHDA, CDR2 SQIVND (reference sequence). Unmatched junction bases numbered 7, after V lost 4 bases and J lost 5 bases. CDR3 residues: CASSKRGRLTGELFF. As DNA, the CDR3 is TGTGCCAGTAGTAAAAGGGGGCGACTAACCGGGGAGCTGTTTTTT.